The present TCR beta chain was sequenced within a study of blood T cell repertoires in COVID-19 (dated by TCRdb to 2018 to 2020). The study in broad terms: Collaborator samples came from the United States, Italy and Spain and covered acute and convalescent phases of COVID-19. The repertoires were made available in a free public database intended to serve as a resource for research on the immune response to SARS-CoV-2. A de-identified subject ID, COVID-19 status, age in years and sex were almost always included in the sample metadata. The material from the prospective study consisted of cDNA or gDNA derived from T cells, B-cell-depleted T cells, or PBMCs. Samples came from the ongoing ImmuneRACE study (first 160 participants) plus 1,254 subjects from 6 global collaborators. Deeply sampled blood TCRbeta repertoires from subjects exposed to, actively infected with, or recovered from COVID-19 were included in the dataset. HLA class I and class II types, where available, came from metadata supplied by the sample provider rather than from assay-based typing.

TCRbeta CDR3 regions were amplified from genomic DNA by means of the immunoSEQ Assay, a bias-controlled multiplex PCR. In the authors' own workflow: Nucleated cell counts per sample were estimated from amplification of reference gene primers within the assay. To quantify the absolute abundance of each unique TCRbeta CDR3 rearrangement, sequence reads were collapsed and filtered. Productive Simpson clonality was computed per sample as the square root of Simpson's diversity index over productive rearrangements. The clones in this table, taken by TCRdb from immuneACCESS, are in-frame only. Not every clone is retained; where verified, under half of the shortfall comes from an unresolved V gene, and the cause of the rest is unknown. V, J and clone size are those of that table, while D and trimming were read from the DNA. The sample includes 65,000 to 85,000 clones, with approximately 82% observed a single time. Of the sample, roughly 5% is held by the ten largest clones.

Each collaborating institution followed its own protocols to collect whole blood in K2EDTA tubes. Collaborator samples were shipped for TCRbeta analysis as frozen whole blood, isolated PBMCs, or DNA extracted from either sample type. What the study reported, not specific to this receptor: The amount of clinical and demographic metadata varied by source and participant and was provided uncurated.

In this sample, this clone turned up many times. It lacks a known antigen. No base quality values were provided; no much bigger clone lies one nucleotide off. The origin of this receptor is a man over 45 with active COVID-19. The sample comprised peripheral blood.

CDR3 loop: CASRPGQGRIYQPQHF. The DNA reads TGTGCCAGCAGACCAGGACAGGGTAGAATATATCAGCCCCAGCATTTT. This sequence uses TRBV28 and TRBJ1-5, with TRBD1 identical over 8 junction bases. Counted from cysteine to phenylalanine, this CDR3 has 16 amino acids. The sequence is cut down to CDR3 DNA, 48 bases in frame from base 1. CDR1 is given as MDHEN and CDR2 as SYDVKM, both from the germline V gene. For this chain, trimming is 6 bases at the V end and 5 bases at the J end, and the number of junction bases without a gene match is 12.